Listed below are T cell receptor beta chains from one sample, sequenced in a study of blood T cells in healthy people across ages. From the 5' RACE reads, TCRdb called clonotypes with MiXCR, one entry per CDR3 protein. The sample holds 1.5 million to 2 million distinct CDR3 sequences, around 48% seen once. Source material: blood. The receptors come from a woman in her thirties or forties in good health. Each CDR3 is given with its conserved first and last residue. The order of the fields is clone size, D gene, V gene, J gene, CDR3 DNA, CDR3 protein. A D gene is named only where the DNA matches it firmly. A row's size may be missing; if present it is once, few, many or a size class.

few	.	TRBV12-3/TRBV12-4	TRBJ1-2	TGTGCCAGCAGTAATAGATACTATGGCTACACCTTC	CASSNRYYGYTF
.	.	TRBV5-5	TRBJ2-3	TGTGCCACCAGGGACGGGTTAGATACGCAGTATTTT	CATRDGLDTQYF
.	TRBD1	TRBV28	TRBJ2-5	TGTGCCAGCAGGCGGACAGGAATATTCCAAGAGACCCAGTACTTC	CASRRTGIFQETQYF
.	.	TRBV20-1	TRBJ2-5	TGCAGTGCTAGACGCGGGGAGACCGGGGAGACCCAGTACTTC	CSARRGETGETQYF
.	.	TRBV6-5	TRBJ2-5	TGTGCCAGCAGCGCGGGACCTCTGGAGACCCAGTACTTC	CASSAGPLETQYF
once	TRBD1	TRBV6-1	TRBJ2-1	TGTGCCAGCAGTATCAGCAGGGGGAATACCAAGAATGAGCAGTTCTTC	CASSISRGNTKNEQFF
few	.	TRBV20-1	TRBJ2-3	TGCAGTGCTAAAAGGAGCACAGATACGCAGTATTTT	CSAKRSTDTQYF
.	.	TRBV18	TRBJ2-5	TGTGCCAGCTCACAAGCTGCCTGGGAGACCCAGTACTTC	CASSQAAWETQYF
.	.	TRBV5-1	TRBJ2-5	TGCGCCAGCAGCTTGGCGATGGGGGCTGAGACCCAGTACTTC	CASSLAMGAETQYF
.	.	TRBV15	TRBJ1-6	TGTGCCACCAGCAGAGATTCGATCACCCTCCACTTT	CATSRDSITLHF
few	TRBD1	TRBV20-1	TRBJ2-4	TGCAGTGCTAGAAGGGACAGTTGGGGGCAGTACTTC	CSARRDSWGQYF